This T cell receptor beta chain is drawn from a study of blood T cell repertoires in COVID-19. As for the study in general: T cells, B-cell-depleted T cells, or PBMCs supplied cDNA or gDNA.

TCRdb keeps only in-frame clones here, not all; method: immunoSEQ multiplex PCR. The sample gives around 380,000 clones, around 87% of which show up once; 1% to 1.5% is in the top ten. This TCR was recovered from a man younger than 45 who had recovered from COVID-19. Sequencing was carried out using PBMCs or T cells enriched from blood (not recorded which).

The CDR3 protein is CASSLAEPSSGSPLHF. The DNA of the CDR3 is TGTGCCAGCAGCTTAGCGGAACCCTCCAGCGGTTCACCCCTCCACTTT. This sequence joins TRBV7-6 and TRBJ1-6; D remains unclear. The V end was cut by 0 bases, the J end by 9 bases, with 15 bases between. This CDR3 has 16 residues. The V gene's germline CDR1 is SGHVS and CDR2 FNYEAQ. The variable domain in full, with the rest retrieved from reference TRBV7-6 and TRBJ1-6, is GAGVSQSPRYKVTKRGQDVALRCDPISGHVSLYWYRQALGQGPEFLTYFNYEAQQDKSGLPNDRFSAERPEGSISTLTIQRTEQRDSAMYRCASSLAEPSSGSPLHFGNGTRLTVT.